The 9 T cell receptor beta chains below all came from one sample that was sequenced in a study of CD8 T cells in ankylosing spondylitis (TCRdb year 2017). Libraries were made using 5' RACE. The reads were generated on an Illumina HiSeq 2500. TCRdb reworked the public reads: Q25 trimming with fastp, MiXCR clone assembly, productive beta chains retained. CDR3 protein duplicates are merged, each entry listing the most common genes and DNA. The sample table holds 130,000 or so distinct CDR3 sequences, of which roughly 7.3% were seen once. 9% to 15% of the sample comes from the top ten. Sequencing input: blood, either unsorted or a sorted T cell fraction (not recorded which). These receptors were taken from a male donor with ankylosing spondylitis or in good health (not recorded which).

In the case of this clonotype: Its ends do not fully match the called genes, so a read error is possible. V usage is TRBV12-3 or TRBV12-4 and J usage is TRBJ1-2, with TRBD1 matching over 9 bases. This CDR3 is 19 amino acids long. The CDR3 DNA follows: TGTGCCCGCAGAGCCGACAGGGGGAGCGGAGGTTCCCTCGACTATGGCTACACCTTC. Protein sequence: CARRADRGSGGSLDYGYTF.

There are many counts of this clonotype. The chain carries TRBV20-1 and TRBJ2-2; the D gene is possibly TRBD1 (7 bases). With 6 bases removed from V and 5 bases from J, the gap between germline ends came to 22 bases. The germline CDR1 and CDR2 sequences are DFQATT and SNEGSKA (reference sequence). The CDR3 consists of 16 residues. The DNA of the CDR3 is TGCAGTGCCACGCCTGCGGGACAGAGCCTTACCGGGGAGCTGTTTTTT. Translated, it gives CSATPAGQSLTGELFF.

This clonotype was seen at least ten times. V and J are TRBV20-1 and TRBJ1-4; D might be TRBD1 (5 bases). The CDR3 sequence is 11 residues long. Trimming cost V 4 bases and J 8 bases, with 8 bases left between them. The germline V gene encodes CDR1 DFQATT and CDR2 SNEGSKA (reference sequence). CDR3: CSATREEKLFF. The CDR3 DNA reads as TGCAGTGCTACCAGGGAGGAAAAACTGTTTTTT.

This clonotype was counted ten times or more. The chain joins TRBV10-3 to TRBJ2-3; 9 positions agree with TRBD2. The J segment lost 8 bases and the V segment lost 0 bases, leaving 9 bases of the junction unmatched. The CDR3 consists of 16 residues. Germline V CDR1 and CDR2: ENHRY, SYGVKD. CDR3 residues: CAISESGSGSSSTQYF. As DNA, the CDR3 is TGTGCCATCAGTGAGTCTGGTAGCGGGAGCAGTAGTACGCAGTATTTT.

This clonotype came up a few times. This may be a read error, as it is one base from a much larger clone. This chain connects TRBV29-1 to TRBJ2-5; tentative D call: TRBD2 (5 bases). With 3 bases removed from V and 9 bases from J, the gap between germline ends came to 8 bases. CDR1 SQVTM and CDR2 ANQGSEA come from the germline V gene. The CDR3 runs to 10 residues. The CDR3 bases are TGCAGCGTTGAGTGGGAGCCCCAGTACTTC. This translates into CSVEWEPQYF.

This clonotype appeared many times. The V call is TRBV2, the J call TRBJ1-5; D is unclear. Germline CDR1 is SNHLY and CDR2 is FYNNEI. The CDR3 has 13 residues. Trimming stripped 6 bases from V and 4 bases from J, with 10 bases between. The CDR3 sequence is CASRRAENQPQHF. Here the CDR3 DNA reads TGTGCCAGCAGGAGGGCAGAGAATCAGCCCCAGCATTTT.

This clonotype has a count of ten or more. The chain has TRBV29-1 and TRBJ2-1; possibly TRBD2 for D (6 bases). V dropped 7 bases and J dropped 1 base, with 8 bases sitting between them. CDR3 length equals 12 residues. Germline V lookup: CDR1 SQVTM, CDR2 ANQGSEA. The CDR3 DNA reads as TGCAGCGGGAGGGAGTCCTACAATGAGCAGTTCTTC. The encoded protein is CSGRESYNEQFF.

This clonotype was seen many times. The rearrangement uses TRBV3-1 and TRBJ1-1; perhaps TRBD1 as D (6 bases). Germline CDR1 is LGHDT and CDR2 is YNNKEL (reference sequence). Trimming left V 3 bases short and J 1 base short, with 9 bases between. The CDR3 extends over 14 amino acids. CDR3 nucleotide sequence: TGTGCCAGCAGCCATCGGGGGGCGAACACTGAAGCTTTCTTT. It specifies CASSHRGANTEAFF.

This clonotype was detected many times. The V gene is TRBV7-8, the J gene TRBJ1-1; 11 bases are shared with TRBD1. The CDR3 is made up of 15 amino acids. The V gene end was trimmed by 6 bases and the J gene end by 4 bases; junction bases not matched to a gene: 7. In germline, CDR1 is SGHVS, CDR2 FQNEAQ. The CDR3 loop is CASRRPGQGGTEAFF. DNA for the CDR3: TGTGCCAGCAGAAGACCGGGACAGGGGGGCACTGAAGCTTTCTTT.